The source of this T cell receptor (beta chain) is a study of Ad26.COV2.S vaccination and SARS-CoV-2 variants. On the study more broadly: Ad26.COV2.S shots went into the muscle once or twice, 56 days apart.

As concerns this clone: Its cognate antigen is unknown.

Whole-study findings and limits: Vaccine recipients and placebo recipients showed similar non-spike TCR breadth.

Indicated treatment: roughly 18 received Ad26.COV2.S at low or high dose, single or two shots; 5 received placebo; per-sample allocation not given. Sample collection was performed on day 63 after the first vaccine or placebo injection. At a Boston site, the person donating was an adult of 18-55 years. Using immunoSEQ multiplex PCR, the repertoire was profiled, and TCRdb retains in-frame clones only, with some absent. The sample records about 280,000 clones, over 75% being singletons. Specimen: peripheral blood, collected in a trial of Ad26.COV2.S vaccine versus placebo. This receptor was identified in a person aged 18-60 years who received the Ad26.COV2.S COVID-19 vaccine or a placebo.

The CDR3 coding sequence is TGTGCCAGTAGTATAGATGTTCGAGCAAATCAGCCCCAGCATTTT. Its translation is CASSIDVRANQPQHF. The chain is built from TRBV19 and TRBJ1-5; no definite D call. The ends were cut back, 0 bases at V and 4 bases at J, with 10 bases in the middle. This CDR3 has 15 amino acids. Germline V gives CDR1 LNHDA, CDR2 SQIVND (reference sequence).